This T cell receptor beta chain was recorded in a study of cytomegalovirus exposure and HLA in healthy donors. The PCR contained 60 Vbeta and 13 Jbeta primers. Only in-frame clones appear in the TCRdb table, and some are missing; sequencing was by immunoSEQ multiplex PCR. This sample's table reports tens of thousands of clones. Germline CDR1 SEHNR, CDR2 FQNEAQ (reference sequence). This CDR3 is built from 14 residues. Trimming stripped 3 bases from V and 4 bases from J, with 11 bases between. Of note for this clone: Its antigen is not identified.

Study outcomes and limitations: Most CMV-associated TCR beta chains were later found to appear HLA-restricted. Reports showed the classifier diagnosing cytomegalovirus status with high specificity and sensitivity. In a later analysis, at a false discovery rate of 0.05, roughly 18,000 TCR beta sequences were associated with HLA alleles.

Sequenced sample: PBMCs. The receptor was isolated from a woman aged 45 to 65 in good health and CMV-seropositive. This sequence joins TRBV7-9 and TRBJ2-3, with D possibly matching TRBD2 (6 bases). Here the CDR3 reads CASSFEDYPDTQYF. CDR3 nucleotides: TGTGCCAGCAGCTTCGAGGACTACCCAGATACGCAGTATTTT.